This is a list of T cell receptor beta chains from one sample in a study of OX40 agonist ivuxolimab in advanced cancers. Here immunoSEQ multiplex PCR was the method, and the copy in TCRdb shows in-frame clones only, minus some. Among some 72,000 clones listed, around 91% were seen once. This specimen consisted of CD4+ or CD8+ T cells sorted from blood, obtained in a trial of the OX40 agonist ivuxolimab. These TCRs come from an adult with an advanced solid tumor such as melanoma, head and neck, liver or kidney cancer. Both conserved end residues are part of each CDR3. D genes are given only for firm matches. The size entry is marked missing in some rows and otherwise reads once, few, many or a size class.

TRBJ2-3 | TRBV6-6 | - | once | TGTGCCAGCAAGCGCGGAGCAGGGGCAGATACGCAGTATTTT | CASKRGAGADTQYF
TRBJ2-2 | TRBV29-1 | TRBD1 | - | TGCAGCGTTGAAGAGATGGGCAGGGGGCCTGGCACCGGGGAGCTGTTTTTT | CSVEEMGRGPGTGELFF
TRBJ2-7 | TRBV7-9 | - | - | TGTGCCAGCAGGCCCGTAGGCTACGAGCAGTACTTC | CASRPVGYEQYF
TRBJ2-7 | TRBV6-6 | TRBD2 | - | TGTGCCAGCAGTTACTCTAGCGGGAGGGACGAGCAGTACTTC | CASSYSSGRDEQYF
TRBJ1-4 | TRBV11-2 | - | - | TGTGCCAGCAGCTTACAGGGATGGGGGAATGAAAAACTGTTTTTT | CASSLQGWGNEKLFF
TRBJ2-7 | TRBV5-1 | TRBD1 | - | TGCGCCAGCAGCCCGACAGGGATCTCCTACGAGCAGTACTTC | CASSPTGISYEQYF
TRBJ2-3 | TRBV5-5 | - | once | TGTGCCAGCAGCTACGCGGGGCGCGAGCCAGATACGCAGTATTTT | CASSYAGREPDTQYF
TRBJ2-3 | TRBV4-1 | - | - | TGCGCCAGCAGCCAAGTAAGGGTCTTGACAGATACGCAGTATTTT | CASSQVRVLTDTQYF
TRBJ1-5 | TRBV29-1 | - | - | TGCAGCGTTGCGTACGGGAGGCATAGCAATCAGCCCCAGCATTTT | CSVAYGRHSNQPQHF
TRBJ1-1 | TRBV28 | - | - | TGTGCCGCACAGAACACTGAAGCTTTCTTT | CAAQNTEAFF
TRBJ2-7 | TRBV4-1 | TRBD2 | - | TGCGCCAGCAGCCAAACAAGCGGGAGGAACTACGAGCAGTACTTC | CASSQTSGRNYEQYF
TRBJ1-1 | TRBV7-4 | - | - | TGTGCCAGCAGCTTGGCGGGACTGAACACTGAAGCTTTCTTT | CASSLAGLNTEAFF
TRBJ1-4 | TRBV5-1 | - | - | TGCGCCAGCACCCCTTCGGGGACCGGCGAAAAACTGTTTTTT | CASTPSGTGEKLFF
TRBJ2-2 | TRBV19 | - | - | TGTGCCAGTAGTATTCCCGGACTTTTCTCGAGCACCGGGGAGCTGTTTTTT | CASSIPGLFSSTGELFF
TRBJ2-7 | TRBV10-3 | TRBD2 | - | TGTGCCATCCTCTCCGGACTAGCGGGATCCTACGAGCAGTACTTC | CAILSGLAGSYEQYF
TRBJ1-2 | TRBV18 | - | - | TGTGCCAGCTCACCAACAGACCTGGGGGCGAACTATGGCTACACCTTC | CASSPTDLGANYGYTF
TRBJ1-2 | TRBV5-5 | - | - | TGTGCCAGCAGCTTGTTTGGGGACGATCGTGGCTACACCTTC | CASSLFGDDRGYTF
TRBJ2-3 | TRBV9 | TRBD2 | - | TGTGCCAGCAGCGGGGGACTAGCGGGAGCTGATACGCAGTATTTT | CASSGGLAGADTQYF